Ten or more counts support the clone carrying this T cell receptor (beta chain). The antigen remains undetermined. The entry originates in a study of T cells in Graves' hyperthyroidism and ophthalmopathy. Study-level findings and limits: The model made its ophthalmopathy prediction, and onset followed a median roughly 6.5 months later.

Orbital computed tomography, thyroid ultrasound, serum thyroxine and TRAb, and clinical symptoms together informed the diagnoses. More than 9.5 ml fresh peripheral blood yielded the PBMCs. RNA transcripts provided the source from which TCR beta CDR3 regions were amplified. First-round RT-PCR with HTBI primers amplified the TCR CDR3 region. TCRdb re-called the multiplex PCR reads with MiXCR, one entry per CDR3 protein. There are roughly 180,000 distinct CDR3 sequences in the sample; about 18% occur only once, and about 29% lies in the top ten. Germline CDR1 reads SGHAT; CDR2 reads FQNNGV. V dropped 3 bases and J dropped 7 bases, with 6 bases sitting between them. There are 11 residues in the CDR3.

Sequencing was carried out using blood. V usage is TRBV11-2 and J usage is TRBJ2-5; possible D gene TRBD2, 5 bases. The clonotype originates from a woman in her forties or fifties with Graves' hyperthyroidism. The CDR3 DNA sequence: TGTGCCAGCAGCTTTGGAGGGACCCAGTACTTC. It yields the protein CASSFGGTQYF.